Below, 7 T cell receptor beta chains from the same sample are listed, as sequenced in a study of blood T cell repertoires in COVID-19. The data were produced by immunoSEQ multiplex PCR, yet TCRdb's version contains in-frame clones alone and is incomplete. The repertoire includes over 85,000 clones, roughly 77% of them detected once, and approximately 24% sits in the top ten. Specimen: peripheral blood. Every receptor here comes from a human donor in a cohort sampled during active COVID-19.

This clone was counted a single time. CDR3 in amino acids: CASSSDREGYEQYF. The CDR3 DNA sequence: TGTGCCAGCAGCTCGGACAGGGAGGGCTACGAGCAGTACTTC. This chain connects TRBV7-2 to TRBJ2-7, with D perhaps matching TRBD1 (8 bases). The CDR3 runs to 14 residues. Between the trimmed V and J ends, which lost 4 bases and 3 bases, there was a span of 13 bases. The germline gives CDR1 SGHTA, CDR2 FQGNSA.

The rearrangement joins TRBV19 to TRBJ2-5; TRBD1 might be the D (5 bases). The CDR3 has 16 residues. The germline V gene encodes CDR1 LNHDA and CDR2 SQIVND (reference sequence). The germline V and J ends were trimmed by 4 bases and 2 bases, with 17 bases remaining between them. The CDR3 nucleotides read TGTGCCAGTAGTACGGCCGCCCAGGGCGTTCAAGAGACCCAGTACTTC. Translated, it gives CASSTAAQGVQETQYF.

V gene TRBV11-3 combines with J gene TRBJ2-5; 7 bases line up with TRBD2. V lost 5 bases to trimming and J lost 5 bases; unmatched junction nucleotides: 11. This CDR3 spans 15 amino acids. From germline, CDR1 is SGHNT and CDR2 YENEEA. Here the CDR3 reads CASSPASGEGETQYF. CDR3 DNA: TGTGCCAGCAGCCCAGCTAGCGGAGAGGGGGAGACCCAGTACTTC.

This clone has only one observation. The chain combines TRBV2 with TRBJ2-5, with 7 bases matching TRBD1. With 5 bases clipped from V and 2 bases from J, the junction kept 5 bases outside the gene matches. This CDR3 spans 14 amino acids. The germline CDR1 and CDR2 sequences are SNHLY and FYNNEI. The CDR3 protein is CASSSGTEQETQYF. CDR3 DNA sequence: TGTGCCAGCAGTTCCGGGACAGAACAAGAGACCCAGTACTTC.

This clone occurred once. The chain has TRBV7-6 and TRBJ2-5; 16 nucleotides agree with TRBD2. V shed 5 bases, J shed 0 bases, and the junction held 3 bases outside the gene matches. This CDR3 is 17 amino acids long. Germline V gives CDR1 SGHVS, CDR2 FNYEAQ. CDR3 DNA sequence: TGTGCCAGCAGCCCGGGACTAGCGGGAGGGTACCAAGAGACCCAGTACTTC. It yields the protein CASSPGLAGGYQETQYF.

This clone was picked up a small number of times. This sequence joins TRBV28 and TRBJ2-5, with D tentatively TRBD1 (7 bases). Per the germline V gene, CDR1 is MDHEN and CDR2 is SYDVKM. CDR3 length: 15 residues. V lost 8 bases and J lost 1, with 17 bases in between. As DNA, the CDR3 is TGTGCCAGCCAGGGGGGTAGCGGAGGCCAAGAGACCCAGTACTTC. Translated: CASQGGSGGQETQYF.

Concerning this clone itself: One end of the junction fails to match germline, which may point to a read error. The chain links TRBV3-1 (or the pseudogene TRBV3-2) to TRBJ2-2, with D possibly matching TRBD1 (5 bases). CDR1 is LGHDT and CDR2 is YNNKEL in the germline V gene (reference sequence). This CDR3 has 15 amino acids. CDR3 amino acids: CASSQEAGNAGELFF. CDR3 sequence (DNA): TGTGCCAGCAGCCAAGAGGCAGGGAACGCCGGGGAGCTGTTTTTT.